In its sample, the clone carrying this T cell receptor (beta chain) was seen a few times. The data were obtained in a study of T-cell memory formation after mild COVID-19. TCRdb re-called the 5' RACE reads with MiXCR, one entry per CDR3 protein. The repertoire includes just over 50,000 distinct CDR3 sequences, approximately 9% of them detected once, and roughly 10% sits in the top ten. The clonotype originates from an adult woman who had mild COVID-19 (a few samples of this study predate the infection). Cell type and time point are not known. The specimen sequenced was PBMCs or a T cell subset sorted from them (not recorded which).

CDR3 nucleotide sequence: TGTGCCACCAGCAGGAAAGCGGGAGGGCCATCCACCGGGGAGCTGTTTTTT. Protein: CATSRKAGGPSTGELFF. The V call is TRBV15, the J call TRBJ2-2, with 10 positions matching TRBD2. The CDR3 has 17 residues. The V and J ends lost 3 bases and 4 bases, in that order; junction bases with no gene match: 8. Germline V CDR1 and CDR2: LNHNV, YYDKDF (reference sequence).